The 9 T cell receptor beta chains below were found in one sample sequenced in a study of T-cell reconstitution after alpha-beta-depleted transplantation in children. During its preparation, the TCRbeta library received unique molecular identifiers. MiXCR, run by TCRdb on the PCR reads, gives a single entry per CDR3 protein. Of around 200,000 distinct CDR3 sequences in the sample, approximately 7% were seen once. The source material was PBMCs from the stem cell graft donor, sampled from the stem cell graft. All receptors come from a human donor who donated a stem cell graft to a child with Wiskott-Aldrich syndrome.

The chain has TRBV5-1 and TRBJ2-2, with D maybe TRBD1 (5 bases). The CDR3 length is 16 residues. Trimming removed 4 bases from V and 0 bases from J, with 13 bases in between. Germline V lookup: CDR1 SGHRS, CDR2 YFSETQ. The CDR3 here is CASSPATASNTGELFF. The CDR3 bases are TGCGCCAGCAGCCCAGCGACAGCCTCGAACACCGGGGAGCTGTTTTTT.

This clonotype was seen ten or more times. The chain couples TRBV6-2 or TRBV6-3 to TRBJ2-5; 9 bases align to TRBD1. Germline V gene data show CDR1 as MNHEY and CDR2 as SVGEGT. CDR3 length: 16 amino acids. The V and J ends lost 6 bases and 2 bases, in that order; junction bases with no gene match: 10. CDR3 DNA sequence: TGTGCCAGCAGCCAAAACAGGGGGCAGGTACAAGAGACCCAGTACTTC. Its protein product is CASSQNRGQVQETQYF.

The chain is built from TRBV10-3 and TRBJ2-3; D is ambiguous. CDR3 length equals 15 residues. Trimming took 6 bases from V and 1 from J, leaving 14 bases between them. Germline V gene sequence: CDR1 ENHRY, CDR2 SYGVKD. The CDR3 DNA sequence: TGTGCCATCAGCCCTGGGCTCCTTTGCACAGATACGCAGTATTTT. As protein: CAISPGLLCTDTQYF.

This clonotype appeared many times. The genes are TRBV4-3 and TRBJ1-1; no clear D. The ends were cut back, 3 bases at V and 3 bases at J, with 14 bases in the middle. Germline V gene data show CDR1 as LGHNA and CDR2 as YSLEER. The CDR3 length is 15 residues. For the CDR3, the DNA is TGCGCCAGCAGCCAGGGAAGGGCAGCCCACACTGAAGCTTTCTTT. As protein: CASSQGRAAHTEAFF.

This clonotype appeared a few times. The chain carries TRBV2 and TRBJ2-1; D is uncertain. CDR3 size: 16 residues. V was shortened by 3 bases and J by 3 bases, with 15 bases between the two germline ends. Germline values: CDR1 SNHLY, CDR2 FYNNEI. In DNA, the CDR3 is TGTGCCAGCAGTGATTGGAGTACGGGCTTCTACAATGAGCAGTTCTTC. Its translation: CASSDWSTGFYNEQFF.

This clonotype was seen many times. The CDR3 bases are TGTGCCACCAGTGATTTAGCGGGAAGCACAGATACGCAGTATTTT. This sequence encodes CATSDLAGSTDTQYF. The V and J genes are TRBV24-1 and TRBJ2-3; TRBD2 aligns across 7 bases. J lost 0 bases, V lost 1 base, and 0 bases had no gene match. CDR1 is KGHDR, CDR2 SFDVKD, per germline. CDR3 size: 15 residues.

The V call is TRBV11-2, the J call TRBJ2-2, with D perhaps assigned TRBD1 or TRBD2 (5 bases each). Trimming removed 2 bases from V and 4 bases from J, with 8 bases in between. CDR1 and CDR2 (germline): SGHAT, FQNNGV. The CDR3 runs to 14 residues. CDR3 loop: CASSLKGSTGELFF. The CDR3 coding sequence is TGTGCCAGCAGCTTAAAGGGGAGCACCGGGGAGCTGTTTTTT.

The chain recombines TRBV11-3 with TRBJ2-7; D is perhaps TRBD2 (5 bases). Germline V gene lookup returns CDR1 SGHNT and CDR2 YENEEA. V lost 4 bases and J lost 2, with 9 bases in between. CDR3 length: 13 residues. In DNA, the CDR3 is TGTGCCAGCAGCTGGGGAGTGACCTACGAGCAGTACTTC. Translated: CASSWGVTYEQYF.

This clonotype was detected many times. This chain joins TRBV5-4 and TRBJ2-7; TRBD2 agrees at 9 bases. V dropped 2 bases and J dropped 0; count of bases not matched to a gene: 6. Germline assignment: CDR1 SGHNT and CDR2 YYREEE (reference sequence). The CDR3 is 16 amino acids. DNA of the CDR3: TGTGCCAGCAGCTTAGACCTTAGCGGGAGCTCCTACGAGCAGTACTTC. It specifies CASSLDLSGSSYEQYF.